This TCR beta chain stems from a study of OX40 agonist ivuxolimab in advanced cancers. Study overall: Patients received the agonistic anti-OX40 (CD134) antibody ivuxolimab.

Method: immunoSEQ multiplex PCR; TCRdb's copy keeps in-frame clones and lacks some. The sample lists tens of thousands of clones; around nine tenths were seen once. CDR3 size: 14 residues. V dropped 1 base and J dropped 3 bases, with 7 bases sitting between them. Per germline, CDR1 LNHNV and CDR2 YYDKDF (reference sequence). Regarding the study as a whole: Within 6 weeks, CD4+ and CD8+ blood T cells expanded clonally at 0.1 to 3.0 mg/kg. Expanded clones belonging to CD8+ T cells outnumbered, on average, those of CD4+.

This clone was recorded a few times. The target antigen is unknown. This TCR was sampled from an adult with an advanced solid tumor such as melanoma, head and neck, liver or kidney cancer. This chain uses TRBV15 with TRBJ2-1; D gene uncertain. The source material was CD4+ or CD8+ T cells sorted from blood, sampled in a trial of the OX40 agonist ivuxolimab. CDR3: CATSRVGNYNEQFF. The CDR3, as DNA: TGTGCCACCAGCAGAGTCGGCAACTACAATGAGCAGTTCTTC.